These 31 T cell receptor beta chains were sequenced from one sample in a study of blood T cell repertoires in COVID-19. Here immunoSEQ multiplex PCR was the method, and the copy in TCRdb shows in-frame clones only, minus some. The table includes more than 100,000 clones, approximately 90% detected once. The sample was peripheral blood. The receptors shown here come from a woman older than 75 in a cohort sampled during active COVID-19.

The V and J genes are TRBV6-5 and TRBJ2-7, with TRBD1 matching over 9 bases. V shed 4 bases, J shed 2 bases, and the junction held 3 bases outside the gene matches. This CDR3 spans 14 amino acids. Germline loops: CDR1 MNHEY, CDR2 SVGAGI. The CDR3 is CASSFTGGPYEQYF. The CDR3 bases are TGTGCCAGCAGTTTCACAGGGGGCCCCTACGAGCAGTACTTC.

V usage is TRBV19 and J usage is TRBJ1-4; D unclear. This CDR3 comprises 13 residues. Germline CDR1 is LNHDA and CDR2 is SQIVND (reference sequence). V was shortened by 0 bases and J by 8 bases, with 7 bases between the two germline ends. The CDR3 spells CASSIEAGEKLFF. The CDR3 coding sequence is TGTGCCAGTAGTATAGAGGCGGGGGAAAAACTGTTTTTT. The entire variable domain, with the rest obtained from reference TRBV19 and TRBJ1-4, is as follows: DGGITQSPKYLFRKEGQNVTLSCEQNLNHDAMYWYRQDPGQGLRLIYYSQIVNDFQKGDIAEGYSVSREKKESFPLTVTSAQKNPTAFYLCASSIEAGEKLFFGSGTQLSVL.

The chain employs TRBV7-2 and TRBJ1-5, with D perhaps matching TRBD1 (5 bases). Germline CDR1 is SGHTA and CDR2 is FQGNSA. V shed 1 base and J shed 4 bases, with 11 bases lying between them. CDR3 size: 15 residues. The CDR3 spells CASSLEGLGNQPQHF. In DNA, the CDR3 is TGTGCCAGCAGCTTAGAGGGGCTGGGGAATCAGCCCCAGCATTTT.

This clone was observed once. The chain is built from TRBV19 and TRBJ1-5; TRBD1 aligns across 12 bases. The CDR3 runs to 17 residues. In germline, CDR1 is LNHDA, CDR2 SQIVND (reference sequence). Trimming removed 6 bases from V and 4 bases from J; junction bases left unmatched: 10. The CDR3 nucleotides are TGTGCCAGTAGCACTGGGACAGGGGGCTCGGGGAATCAGCCCCAGCATTTT. Its translation is CASSTGTGGSGNQPQHF.

The chain links TRBV7-2 to TRBJ2-7, with a possible D match to TRBD1 (5 bases). V dropped 2 bases and J dropped 6 bases, with 14 bases sitting between them. Germline lookup yields CDR1 SGHTA and CDR2 FQGNSA. The CDR3 runs 14 residues. The CDR3: CASSLSGPRVEQYF. The CDR3 DNA follows: TGTGCCAGCAGCTTATCAGGGCCCAGGGTCGAGCAGTACTTC.

The chain recombines TRBV24-1 with TRBJ2-1; the match to TRBD1 covers 10 bases. The CDR3 is 15 residues long. With V trimmed by 1 base and J by 13 bases, 9 bases remained unmatched. The germline gives CDR1 KGHDR, CDR2 SFDVKD. DNA for the CDR3: TGTGCCACCAGTGATTTTACGACAGGGGGCGCGGAACAGTTCTTC. This gives the protein CATSDFTTGGAEQFF.

This clone was detected only a few times. The chain combines TRBV28 with TRBJ2-7; 9 nucleotides match TRBD1. CDR1 and CDR2 (germline): MDHEN, SYDVKM. This CDR3 has 15 residues. The V and J ends lost 7 bases and 6 bases, in that order; junction bases with no gene match: 13. The CDR3 DNA reads TGTGCCAGCACCAAATACCGGGACAGGGTATCCGAGCAGTACTTC. Amino acids: CASTKYRDRVSEQYF.

CDR3 nucleotides: TGTGCCAGCCAAGTGGCAGGGGGCCAAGAGACCCAGTACTTC. The encoded protein is CASQVAGGQETQYF. This sequence joins TRBV28 and TRBJ2-5, with 7 bases matching TRBD1. Trimming removed 8 bases from V and 1 base from J; junction bases left unmatched: 7. The CDR3 sequence is 14 residues long. The germline gives CDR1 MDHEN, CDR2 SYDVKM.

This chain links TRBV28 with TRBJ1-2; TRBD1 aligns across 9 bases. CDR3 length: 16 residues. The V gene's germline CDR1 is MDHEN and CDR2 SYDVKM. J was trimmed by 5 bases and V by 4 bases; bases with no gene match: 11. The DNA for the CDR3 is TGTGCCAGCAGTTCGGGGGACCGGGACAGGGTATATGGCTACACCTTC. Translating gives CASSSGDRDRVYGYTF.

CDR3 in DNA: TGTGCCAGCAGCTTAGCCGCCAGGGGCCTGGGTAATTCACCCCTCCACTTT. Residues: CASSLAARGLGNSPLHF. The chain recombines TRBV7-2 with TRBJ1-6; a weak D match, TRBD1 (6 bases). This CDR3 has 17 residues. CDR1 is SGHTA and CDR2 is FQGNSA in the germline V gene. The V end was cut by 0 bases, the J end by 6 bases, with 15 bases between.

The chain joins TRBV9 to TRBJ1-2; weak D call: TRBD1 (6 bases). Germline assignment: CDR1 SGDLS and CDR2 YYNGEE. The CDR3 is 12 residues long. V lost 4 bases and J lost 4, with 8 bases in between. The CDR3 sequence is CASSPDSYGYTF. Written as DNA, the CDR3 is TGTGCCAGCAGCCCGGACAGCTATGGCTACACCTTC.

V usage is TRBV18 and J usage is TRBJ1-1; D uncertain. Trimming cost V 3 bases and J 1 base, with 12 bases left between them. The CDR3 covers 15 residues. Germline V gene sequence: CDR1 KGHSH, CDR2 LQKENI. The CDR3 here is CASSPSYATNTEAFF. The CDR3 bases are TGTGCCAGCTCACCTTCCTACGCAACGAACACTGAAGCTTTCTTT.

The chain joins TRBV6-6 to TRBJ2-7; 7 bases align to TRBD1. This CDR3 has 13 residues. The V gene end was trimmed by 6 bases and the J gene end by 2 bases; junction bases not matched to a gene: 4. The germline CDR1 and CDR2 sequences are MNHNY and SVGAGI (reference sequence). The CDR3 protein is CASSSGGPYEQYF. CDR3 coding DNA: TGTGCCAGCAGCTCAGGGGGACCCTACGAGCAGTACTTC.

V and J are TRBV18 and TRBJ1-5; 7 nucleotides line up with TRBD1. V gave up 5 bases and J gave up 7 bases; unmatched junction bases: 5. Germline V CDR1 and CDR2: KGHSH, LQKENI. The CDR3 sequence is 13 residues long. The CDR3, as DNA: TGTGCCAGCTCAGTAGACAGGGTCCAGCCCCAGCATTTT. It is translated as CASSVDRVQPQHF.

The chain combines TRBV6-5 with TRBJ2-7; tentatively, D is TRBD2 (7 bases). The germline V gene encodes CDR1 MNHEY and CDR2 SVGAGI. The CDR3 covers 15 residues. Trimming stripped 6 bases from V and 0 bases from J, with 15 bases between. In DNA form, the CDR3 reads TGTGCCAGCAGGGGAGGGGGGGCACTCTCCTACGAGCAGTACTTC. Encoded protein: CASRGGGALSYEQYF.

This clone appeared a single time. The gene calls are TRBV14 and TRBJ2-2; 7 nucleotides match TRBD2. Germline V gene lookup returns CDR1 SGHDN and CDR2 FVKESK. V trimming: 2 bases; J trimming: 8 bases; junction bases outside the gene matches: 8. There are 15 residues in the CDR3. For the CDR3, the DNA is TGTGCCAGCAGCCAATGGGGGACTAATTCTGGGGAGCTGTTTTTT. This translates into CASSQWGTNSGELFF.

This chain uses TRBV5-1 with TRBJ2-1, with 8 bases matching TRBD1. This CDR3 has 14 amino acids. Trimming at V came to 7 bases and at J to 7 bases, leaving 10 bases not matched to a gene. Germline V gives CDR1 SGHRS, CDR2 YFSETQ. CDR3 sequence (DNA): TGCGCCAGCGGGCGGGGACAGGATCCGAATGAGCAGTTCTTC. It encodes CASGRGQDPNEQFF.

The chain uses TRBV5-1 and TRBJ1-3; TRBD1 matches 7 bases. Looked up from germline, CDR1 is SGHRS and CDR2 is YFSETQ. The CDR3 totals 15 residues. J lost 4 bases, V lost 3 bases, and 7 bases had no gene match. In nucleotides, the CDR3 is TGCGCCAGCAGCTCCCGTGTAGGGGGCGGAAACACCATATATTTT. Its translation is CASSSRVGGGNTIYF. The variable domain in full, with the rest retrieved from reference TRBV5-1 and TRBJ1-3, is KAGVTQTPRYLIKTRGQQVTLSCSPISGHRSVSWYQQTPGQGLQFLFEYFSETQRNKGNFPGRFSGRQFSNSRSEMNVSTLELGDSALYLCASSSRVGGGNTIYFGEGSWLTVV.

The chain combines TRBV19 with TRBJ2-2, with 7 nucleotides matching TRBD1. Germline CDR1 reads LNHDA; CDR2 reads SQIVND (reference sequence). With 9 bases clipped from V and 4 bases from J, the junction kept 14 bases outside the gene matches. The CDR3 covers 16 residues. CDR3 DNA: TGTGCCAGCGGCTCCTTTCCGGGACAGCGCACCGGGGAGCTGTTTTTT. Its protein is CASGSFPGQRTGELFF.

This rearrangement joins TRBV30 to TRBJ1-1; tentative D call: TRBD1 (5 bases). Trimming took 3 bases from V and 1 from J, leaving 12 bases between them. The germline CDR1 and CDR2 sequences are GTSNPN and SVGIG (reference sequence). The CDR3 runs to 14 residues. The CDR3 coding sequence is TGTGCCTGGAGCAGTTTGGGGGGGAACACTGAAGCTTTCTTT. The encoded protein is CAWSSLGGNTEAFF. Combining the CDR3 with reference TRBV30 and TRBJ1-1 gives the whole variable domain SQTIHQWPATLVQPVGSPLSLECTVEGTSNPNLYWYRQAAGRGLQLLFYSVGIGQISSEVPQNLSASRPQDRQFILSSKKLLLSDSGFYLCAWSSLGGNTEAFFGQGTRLTVV.

V is TRBV5-1 and J is TRBJ2-3; D possibly corresponds to TRBD2 (5 bases). Germline V gene data show CDR1 as SGHRS and CDR2 as YFSETQ. The V and J ends lost 0 bases and 4 bases respectively, with 12 bases between them. CDR3 length: 15 amino acids. The CDR3 sequence: CASSLEGVSADTQYF. The CDR3 bases are TGCGCCAGCAGCTTGGAGGGAGTTTCGGCAGATACGCAGTATTTT.

This sequence joins TRBV24-1 and TRBJ2-7, with a weak D call TRBD1 (6 bases). The CDR3 sequence is 9 residues long. Germline V gene sequence: CDR1 KGHDR, CDR2 SFDVKD. The CDR3 DNA follows: TGTGCTACAGGGTTCGAGCAGTACTTC. Translation gives CATGFEQYF.

The genes are TRBV6-6 and TRBJ2-7, with TRBD1 as a possible D gene (6 bases). Trimming removed 6 bases at V and 4 bases at J, with 16 bases between. Germline CDR1 MNHNY, CDR2 SVGAGI (reference sequence). The CDR3 is made up of 14 amino acids. The CDR3 nucleotides read TGTGCCAGCAGGAACCCAGGGGTGGGGTACGAGCAGTACTTC. It encodes CASRNPGVGYEQYF.

The V gene is TRBV18, the J gene TRBJ2-2, with D possibly being TRBD1 (5 bases). Germline CDR1 KGHSH, CDR2 LQKENI. The CDR3 totals 16 residues. V lost 3 bases and J 0 bases, leaving 11 bases between the germline ends. Here the CDR3 DNA reads TGTGCCAGCTCACCCCCTAGGGGCTCGAACACCGGGGAGCTGTTTTTT. It is translated as CASSPPRGSNTGELFF.

V gene TRBV5-6 combines with J gene TRBJ2-7; 11 bases line up with TRBD2. Germline V gene data show CDR1 as SGHDT and CDR2 as YYEEEE. The CDR3 is made up of 15 amino acids. V gave up 3 bases and J gave up 7 bases; unmatched junction bases: 9. CDR3 sequence: CASSSTSGAWGEQYF. As DNA, the CDR3 is TGTGCCAGCAGCTCGACTAGCGGGGCATGGGGAGAGCAGTACTTC.

V and J are TRBV2 and TRBJ2-3; 8 positions match TRBD2. Germline V gives CDR1 SNHLY, CDR2 FYNNEI. The CDR3 is 17 residues long. Losses at the gene ends were 6 bases for V and 7 bases for J; bases not matched to a gene: 18. The CDR3 sequence is CASSHPARGDLRNTQYF. The DNA for the CDR3 is TGTGCCAGCAGCCACCCGGCGCGGGGGGACCTCCGGAATACGCAGTATTTT.

CDR3 residues: CASSGQDNYGYTF. CDR3 DNA: TGTGCCAGCAGTGGACAGGACAACTATGGCTACACCTTC. The chain links TRBV2 to TRBJ1-2, with D perhaps matching TRBD1 (6 bases). This CDR3 is 13 amino acids long. V was clipped by 4 bases and J by 2 bases, with 8 bases between them. CDR1 SNHLY and CDR2 FYNNEI come from the germline V gene. Together with reference TRBV2 and TRBJ1-2, the CDR3 gives the full variable domain: EPEVTQTPSHQVTQMGQEVILRCVPISNHLYFYWYRQILGQKVEFLVSFYNNEISEKSEIFDDQFSVERPDGSNFTLKIRSTKLEDSAMYFCASSGQDNYGYTFGSGTRLTVV.

V usage is TRBV20-1 and J usage is TRBJ1-4; a weak D match, TRBD1 (5 bases). Trimming left V 3 bases short and J 0 bases short, with 11 bases between. Germline CDR1 is DFQATT and CDR2 is SNEGSKA (reference sequence). CDR3 size: 15 residues. CDR3: CSASPEGSTNEKLFF. In nucleotides, the CDR3 is TGCAGTGCTAGTCCGGAGGGGTCAACTAATGAAAAACTGTTTTTT.

The chain uses TRBV19 and TRBJ1-4; TRBD1 matches at 9 bases. Germline CDR1 LNHDA, CDR2 SQIVND (reference sequence). V shed 6 bases and J 7 bases; nucleotides not matched to a gene: 6. This CDR3 is built from 14 residues. Written as DNA, the CDR3 is TGTGCCAGTAGATCACAGGGGGCAGGTGAAAAACTGTTTTTT. It specifies CASRSQGAGEKLFF.

This clone showed up just a few times. The V and J genes are TRBV2 and TRBJ2-7; no clear D. The germline CDR1 and CDR2 sequences are SNHLY and FYNNEI. V lost 10 bases to trimming and J lost 2 bases, with 12 bases between them. The CDR3 spans 12 residues. DNA for the CDR3: TGTGCCACAGGAAAGCAGGCCTACGAGCAGTACTTC. It translates to CATGKQAYEQYF.

This chain uses TRBV9 with TRBJ1-5, with 8 bases fitting TRBD1. V lost 4 bases to trimming and J lost 0 bases; unmatched junction nucleotides: 9. There are 17 residues in the CDR3. CDR1 and CDR2 from the germline V gene are SGDLS and YYNGEE. The CDR3 loop reads CASSSGDRFYSNQPQHF. The CDR3 bases are TGTGCCAGCAGCTCCGGGGACAGGTTTTATAGCAATCAGCCCCAGCATTTT. The variable domain in full, with the rest retrieved from reference TRBV9 and TRBJ1-5, is DSGVTQTPKHLITATGQRVTLRCSPRSGDLSVYWYQQSLDQGLQFLIQYYNGEERAKGNILERFSAQQFPDLHSELNLSSLELGDSALYFCASSSGDRFYSNQPQHFGDGTRLSIL.